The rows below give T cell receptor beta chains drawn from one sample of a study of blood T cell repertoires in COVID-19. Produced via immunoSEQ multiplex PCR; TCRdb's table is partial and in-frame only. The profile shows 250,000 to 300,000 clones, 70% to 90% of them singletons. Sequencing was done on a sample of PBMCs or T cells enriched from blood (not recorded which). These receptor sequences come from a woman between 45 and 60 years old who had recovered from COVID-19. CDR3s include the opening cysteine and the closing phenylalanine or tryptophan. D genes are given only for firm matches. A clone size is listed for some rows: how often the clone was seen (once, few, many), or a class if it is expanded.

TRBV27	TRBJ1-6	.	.	CASSFLGARYNSPLHF	TGTGCCAGCAGTTTTCTTGGGGCCCGCTATAATTCACCCCTCCACTTT
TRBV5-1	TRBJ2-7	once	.	CASRLGLSYEQYF	TGCGCCAGCCGTCTGGGCCTCTCCTACGAGCAGTACTTC
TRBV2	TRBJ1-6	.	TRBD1	CATLQGGNSPLHF	TGTGCCACCCTACAGGGGGGAAATTCACCCCTCCACTTT
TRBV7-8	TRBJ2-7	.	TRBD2	CASSLILAGTYEQYF	TGTGCCAGCAGCTTAATCCTAGCGGGAACTTACGAGCAGTACTTC
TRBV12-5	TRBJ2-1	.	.	CASGHGFGGQFF	TGTGCTAGTGGCCACGGGTTTGGAGGGCAGTTCTTC
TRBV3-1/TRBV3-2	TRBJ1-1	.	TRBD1	CASSHHDRDTAFF	TGTGCCAGCAGCCACCATGACAGGGACACAGCTTTCTTT
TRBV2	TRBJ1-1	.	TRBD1	CASVGGRGYTEAFF	TGTGCCAGCGTGGGGGGCAGGGGGTACACTGAAGCTTTCTTT
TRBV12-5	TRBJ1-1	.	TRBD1	CASGFTGQATNTEAFF	TGTGCTAGTGGTTTTACGGGACAGGCCACGAACACTGAAGCTTTCTTT
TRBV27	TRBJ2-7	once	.	CASSLSTVSYEQYF	TGTGCCAGCAGTTTATCCACAGTTTCCTACGAGCAGTACTTC
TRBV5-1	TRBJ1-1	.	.	CASSPTTYRMNTEAFF	TGCGCCAGCAGCCCCACGACCTACAGGATGAACACTGAAGCTTTCTTT
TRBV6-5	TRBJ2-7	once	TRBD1	CASTDRVDSEQYF	TGTGCCAGCACGGACAGGGTGGACTCCGAGCAGTACTTC
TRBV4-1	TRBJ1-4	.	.	CASKTGKLFF	TGCGCCAGCAAAACTGGAAAACTGTTTTTT
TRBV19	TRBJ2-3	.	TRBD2	CASSISKREAPDTQYF	TGTGCCAGTAGTATATCTAAGCGGGAGGCTCCAGATACGCAGTATTTT
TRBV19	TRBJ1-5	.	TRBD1	CASSMGQGNQPQHF	TGTGCCAGTAGTATGGGACAGGGGAATCAGCCCCAGCATTTT
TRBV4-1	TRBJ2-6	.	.	CASSHGLTGANVLTF	TGCGCCAGCAGCCACGGACTTACTGGGGCCAACGTCCTGACTTTC
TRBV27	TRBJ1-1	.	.	CASSLRGENTEAFF	TGTGCCAGCAGTTTACGGGGGGAGAACACTGAAGCTTTCTTT
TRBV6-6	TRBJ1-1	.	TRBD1	CASSYRQGGNTEAFF	TGTGCCAGCAGTTACCGGCAGGGGGGGAACACTGAAGCTTTCTTT
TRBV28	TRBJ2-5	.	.	CASSPVGGPRQETQYF	TGTGCCAGCAGCCCAGTGGGGGGGCCGCGGCAAGAGACCCAGTACTTC
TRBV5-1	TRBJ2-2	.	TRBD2	CASSLALGLAGNTGELFF	TGCGCCAGCAGCTTGGCCTTAGGACTAGCGGGGAACACCGGGGAGCTGTTTTTT
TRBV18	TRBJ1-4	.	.	CASSPSATRNEKLFF	TGTGCCAGCTCACCCTCTGCGACACGCAATGAAAAACTGTTTTTT
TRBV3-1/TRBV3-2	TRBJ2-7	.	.	CASSTTTYEQYF	TGTGCCAGCAGCACTACAACCTACGAGCAGTACTTC
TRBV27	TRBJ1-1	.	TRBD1	CASSPPGTGGTEAFF	TGTGCCAGCAGTCCCCCCGGGACAGGGGGCACTGAAGCTTTCTTT
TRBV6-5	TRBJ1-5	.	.	CASRISSNQPQHF	TGTGCCAGCAGAATCAGTAGCAATCAGCCCCAGCATTTT
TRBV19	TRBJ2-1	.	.	CASSIRSGNSYNEQFF	TGTGCCAGTAGTATTCGGAGCGGAAACTCCTACAATGAGCAGTTCTTC
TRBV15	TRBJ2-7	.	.	CATSRGAGPYEQYF	TGTGCCACCAGCAGAGGGGCGGGACCCTACGAGCAGTACTTC
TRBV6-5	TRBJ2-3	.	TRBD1	CASRAPGTGGGTQYF	TGTGCCAGCAGAGCTCCCGGGACAGGGGGCGGTACGCAGTATTTT
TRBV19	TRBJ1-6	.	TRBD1	CASRDSNNSPLHF	TGTGCCAGCCGGGACAGCAATAATTCACCCCTCCACTTT
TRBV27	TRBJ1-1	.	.	CASSPLARGTEAFF	TGTGCCAGCAGCCCTCTGGCCAGGGGCACTGAAGCTTTCTTT
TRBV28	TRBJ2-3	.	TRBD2	CASSLLWLAGTITDTQYF	TGTGCCAGCAGTTTACTCTGGCTAGCGGGAACTATCACAGATACGCAGTATTTT
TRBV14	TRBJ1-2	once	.	CASSQGLNYGYTF	TGTGCCAGCAGCCAAGGGCTTAACTATGGCTACACCTTC
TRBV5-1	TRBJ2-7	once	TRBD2	CASSLEASGRNEQYF	TGCGCCAGCAGCTTGGAGGCTAGCGGGAGGAACGAGCAGTACTTC
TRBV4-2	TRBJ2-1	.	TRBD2	CASSQDVAGAGEQFF	TGTGCCAGCAGCCAAGACGTAGCGGGAGCAGGTGAGCAGTTCTTC
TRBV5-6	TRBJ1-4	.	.	CASSSLHGGGNEKLFF	TGTGCCAGCAGCTCCCTACACGGTGGCGGGAATGAAAAACTGTTTTTT
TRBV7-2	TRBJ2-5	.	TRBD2	CASRPPGLAGVETQYF	TGTGCCAGCAGACCCCCGGGACTAGCGGGAGTAGAGACCCAGTACTTC